These 20 T cell receptor beta chains were sequenced from one sample in a study of T cell repertoires in cytomegalovirus infection. TCRdb independently ran MiXCR on the reads; one entry per CDR3 protein. In the table there are over 100,000 distinct CDR3 sequences, about 30% of which are singletons. Antigens for these TCRs are unknown. The source material was CD8+ T cells from cultured PBMCs, sampled from culture after CMV antigen stimulation. The receptors originated from a human donor in good health (CMV status not recorded). Some clones in this sample may be carry-over from other donors' samples.

V and J are TRBV20-1 and TRBJ2-7, with 7 nucleotides matching TRBD2. V dropped 1 base and J dropped 1; count of bases not matched to a gene: 4. CDR3 length: 14 amino acids. Germline-derived CDR1 and CDR2 are DFQATT and SNEGSKA (reference sequence). CDR3 region: CSARGLAESYEQYF. The CDR3 coding sequence is TGCAGTGCTAGAGGGCTAGCGGAGTCCTACGAGCAGTACTTC.

This clonotype was detected many times. V is TRBV7-9 and J is TRBJ2-1; TRBD2 matches at 11 bases. Germline V gives CDR1 SEHNR, CDR2 FQNEAQ (reference sequence). The CDR3 extends over 17 amino acids. V was clipped by 5 bases and J by 7 bases; unmatched bases: 13. The CDR3 reads CASSPKFGTSGLNEQFF. The CDR3, as DNA: TGTGCCAGCAGCCCCAAATTCGGGACTAGCGGACTGAATGAGCAGTTCTTC.

The CDR3 DNA reads TGTGCCAGCAGTGAATGGGACAGGGACTATAATTCACCCCTCCACTTT. Amino acid sequence: CASSEWDRDYNSPLHF. This sequence joins TRBV6-1 and TRBJ1-6; 9 bases match TRBD1. J gave up 3 bases and V 2 bases, and 2 bases lay outside the gene matches. Germline CDR1 is MNHNS and CDR2 is SASEGT. This CDR3 contains 16 residues.

CDR3 in amino acids: CASSGDVVSGNTIYF. The CDR3 DNA follows: TGTGCCAGCAGTGGAGACGTGGTCTCTGGAAACACCATATATTTT. This sequence joins TRBV6-6 and TRBJ1-3; no definite D call. Per germline, CDR1 MNHNY and CDR2 SVGAGI (reference sequence). The CDR3 runs 15 residues. Between the trimmed V and J ends, which lost 5 bases and 0 bases, there was a span of 11 bases.

This clonotype was recorded many times. V is TRBV7-8 and J is TRBJ2-1; D gene unclear. V gave up 5 bases and J gave up 8 bases, with 13 bases separating them. This CDR3 is 13 amino acids long. Germline V lookup: CDR1 SGHVS, CDR2 FQNEAQ. CDR3: CASSTLVTDEQFF. The CDR3 region has the DNA TGTGCCAGCAGCACCCTAGTTACTGATGAGCAGTTCTTC. The full variable domain, completed using reference TRBV7-8 and TRBJ2-1, is GAGVSQSPRYKVAKRGQDVALRCDPISGHVSLFWYQQALGQGPEFLTYFQNEAQLDKSGLPSDRFFAERPEGSVSTLKIQRTQQEDSAVYLCASSTLVTDEQFFGPGTRLTVL.

The rearrangement links TRBV7-2 to TRBJ1-1; D might be TRBD1 (6 bases). Germline-derived CDR1 and CDR2 are SGHTA and FQGNSA. CDR3 length: 15 amino acids. The V end was cut by 1 base, the J end by 1 base, with 10 bases between. The CDR3 protein is CASSLGAGANTEAFF. The CDR3 DNA is TGTGCCAGCAGCTTAGGGGCGGGGGCGAACACTGAAGCTTTCTTT.

Ten or more counts support this clonotype. The chain joins TRBV10-2 to TRBJ2-7, with 9 nucleotides matching TRBD2. J lost 2 bases, V lost 4 bases, and 0 bases had no gene match. This CDR3 comprises 13 residues. Germline CDR1 WSHSY, CDR2 SAAADI. The CDR3: CASSVAGAYEQYF. For the CDR3, the DNA is TGCGCCAGCAGTGTAGCGGGGGCCTACGAGCAGTACTTC.

This rearrangement joins TRBV7-8 to TRBJ2-1; 10 bases match TRBD1. The CDR3 consists of 17 residues. Germline CDR1 SGHVS, CDR2 FQNEAQ. Trimming at V came to 1 base and at J to 5 bases, leaving 8 bases not matched to a gene. The CDR3 protein is CASSLDDRGRLDNEQFF. CDR3 in DNA: TGTGCCAGCAGCTTAGATGACAGGGGGCGGCTAGACAATGAGCAGTTCTTC. Complete variable domain (other parts from reference TRBV7-8 and TRBJ2-1): GAGVSQSPRYKVAKRGQDVALRCDPISGHVSLFWYQQALGQGPEFLTYFQNEAQLDKSGLPSDRFFAERPEGSVSTLKIQRTQQEDSAVYLCASSLDDRGRLDNEQFFGPGTRLTVL.

The rearrangement links TRBV2 to TRBJ2-1; a weak D match, TRBD2 (5 bases). Trimming stripped 0 bases from V and 8 bases from J, with 17 bases between. Germline lookup yields CDR1 SNHLY and CDR2 FYNNEI. The CDR3 runs to 16 residues. Here the CDR3 reads CASSEAVDGGRDEQFF. Here the CDR3 DNA reads TGTGCCAGCAGTGAAGCGGTCGACGGCGGGCGGGATGAGCAGTTCTTC. The entire variable domain, with the rest obtained from reference TRBV2 and TRBJ2-1, is as follows: EPEVTQTPSHQVTQMGQEVILRCVPISNHLYFYWYRQILGQKVEFLVSFYNNEISEKSEIFDDQFSVERPDGSNFTLKIRSTKLEDSAMYFCASSEAVDGGRDEQFFGPGTRLTVL.

The chain is built from TRBV4-1 and TRBJ2-2; 7 bases agree with TRBD2. CDR3 length: 17 residues. The germline V gene has CDR1 MGHRA and CDR2 YSYEKL. Losses at the gene ends were 0 bases for V and 6 bases for J; bases not matched to a gene: 10. The CDR3 region is CASSQDHGAGRAGELFF. CDR3 coding DNA: TGCGCCAGCAGCCAAGATCACGGAGCGGGGAGGGCCGGGGAGCTGTTTTTT.

This chain uses TRBV11-1 with TRBJ2-5; possibly TRBD1 for D (5 bases). The germline V gene encodes CDR1 SGHAT and CDR2 FQDESV (reference sequence). The length of the CDR3 is 13 residues. V was pared by 5 bases and J by 5 bases, with 12 bases between. The CDR3: CASSPQGRETQYF. In DNA form, the CDR3 reads TGTGCCAGCAGCCCCCAGGGCCGCGAGACCCAGTACTTC.

This clonotype appeared many times. The J gene is TRBJ2-1, the V gene TRBV7-6; 10 bases align to TRBD2. Germline V lookup: CDR1 SGHVS, CDR2 FNYEAQ. Trimming cost V 4 bases and J 2 bases; bases outside gene matches: 5. The CDR3 is 16 amino acids. CDR3 coding DNA: TGTGCCAGCAGCTCAAGCGGGGGGGCCGCCTACAATGAGCAGTTCTTC. The encoded protein is CASSSSGGAAYNEQFF.

This clonotype showed up many times. This chain uses TRBV7-2 with TRBJ2-1; D not certain. CDR1 and CDR2 from the germline V gene are SGHTA and FQGNSA. V gave up 2 bases and J gave up 4 bases, with 6 bases separating them. This CDR3 is 13 amino acids long. Here the CDR3 DNA reads TGTGCCAGCAGCTTAATGTTTTACAATGAGCAGTTCTTC. It specifies CASSLMFYNEQFF.

J is TRBJ2-7 and V is TRBV7-6, with D possibly being TRBD1 (6 bases). Trimming pared 5 bases from V and 3 bases from J, leaving 11 bases between. The CDR3 is made up of 13 amino acids. The germline V gene encodes CDR1 SGHVS and CDR2 FNYEAQ. The CDR3 spells CASSITGYYEQYF. The CDR3 DNA is TGTGCCAGCAGCATAACAGGGTACTACGAGCAGTACTTC. Combining the CDR3 with reference TRBV7-6 and TRBJ2-7 gives the whole variable domain GAGVSQSPRYKVTKRGQDVALRCDPISGHVSLYWYRQALGQGPEFLTYFNYEAQQDKSGLPNDRFSAERPEGSISTLTIQRTEQRDSAMYRCASSITGYYEQYFGPGTRLTVT.

This clonotype was seen a few times. The genes are TRBV27 and TRBJ2-7; D call uncertain. The CDR3 totals 10 residues. The germline V gene encodes CDR1 MNHEY and CDR2 SMNVEV (reference sequence). Trimming removed 5 bases at V and 3 bases at J, with 2 bases between. DNA for the CDR3: TGTGCCAGCAGTATCTACGAGCAGTACTTC. It encodes CASSIYEQYF.

For the CDR3, the DNA is TGTGCCAGCAGTGAAGCGGGGACAGCCTACGAGCAGTACTTC. Its translation: CASSEAGTAYEQYF. J is TRBJ2-7 and V is TRBV6-1, with TRBD1 identical over 7 bases. Losses at the gene ends were 0 bases for V and 2 bases for J; bases not matched to a gene: 1. This CDR3 spans 14 amino acids. The germline V gene encodes CDR1 MNHNS and CDR2 SASEGT.

The chain links TRBV27 to TRBJ2-3; D is perhaps TRBD2 (5 bases). The CDR3 covers 19 residues. V lost 1 base, J lost 5 bases, and 25 bases lay in between. Looked up from germline, CDR1 is MNHEY and CDR2 is SMNVEV (reference sequence). CDR3 coding DNA: TGTGCCAGCAGTTTATTTTCCGGATATCGGCGGGCAAGCGGAGATACGCAGTATTTT. Its protein is CASSLFSGYRRASGDTQYF.

This clonotype has more than one count but fewer than ten. The CDR3 region is CASSCPGQGFLEQFF. Written as DNA, the CDR3 is TGTGCCAGCAGTTGTCCGGGACAGGGGTTTCTTGAGCAGTTCTTC. This chain joins TRBV12-3 or TRBV12-4 and TRBJ2-1; 10 bases are shared with TRBD1. The CDR3 contains 15 residues. The junction had 9 bases not matched to a gene; V was cut back by 4 bases and J by 9 bases.

This clonotype was observed a few times. V gene TRBV6-5 combines with J gene TRBJ1-1; D gene ambiguous. Germline loops: CDR1 MNHEY, CDR2 SVGAGI. The V gene lost 5 bases and the J gene lost 5 bases, with 12 bases spanning the gap. CDR3 length: 13 amino acids. The CDR3 DNA reads as TGTGCCAGCAGTCCCCAGGAATGGACTGAAGCTTTCTTT. This sequence encodes CASSPQEWTEAFF.

This clonotype was counted between two and nine times. The chain couples TRBV6-1 to TRBJ2-1; TRBD2 matches 7 bases. The V gene end was trimmed by 7 bases and the J gene end by 0 bases; junction bases not matched to a gene: 6. Germline V gene data show CDR1 as MNHNS and CDR2 as SASEGT. This CDR3 region has 15 residues. CDR3 in amino acids: CASNRGTTSYNEQFF. The CDR3 DNA reads TGTGCCAGCAATAGAGGGACTACCTCCTACAATGAGCAGTTCTTC.